Listed here are 14 T cell receptor beta chains from one sample, sequenced in a study of T cells after yellow fever vaccination. One entry per CDR3 protein results from TCRdb running MiXCR on the 5' RACE reads. The sample has some 240,000 distinct CDR3 sequences, roughly 5% seen once. The sample was CD4+ T cells sorted from PBMCs, taken on the day of the yellow fever booster vaccination. Source of these receptors: a man between 18 and 35 years old who received the YFV17D yellow fever vaccine.

V is TRBV2 and J is TRBJ2-7, with D hard to call. The V end was cut by 4 bases, the J end by 2 bases, with 15 bases between. Per germline, CDR1 SNHLY and CDR2 FYNNEI. This CDR3 has 15 residues. The CDR3 spells CASSAVWPFTYEQYF. Written as DNA, the CDR3 is TGTGCCAGCAGTGCGGTGTGGCCATTCACCTACGAGCAGTACTTC.

The chain links TRBV14 to TRBJ2-5; no definite D call. Trimming shortened V by 0 bases and J by 5 bases, and 13 bases separated the two germline ends. Germline lookup yields CDR1 SGHDN and CDR2 FVKESK. This CDR3 is built from 15 residues. CDR3: CASSQEWQDRETQYF. The CDR3 DNA follows: TGTGCCAGCAGCCAAGAGTGGCAGGACCGGGAGACCCAGTACTTC. Filled out from reference TRBV14 and TRBJ2-5, the complete variable domain reads EAGVTQFPSHSVIEKGQTVTLRCDPISGHDNLYWYRRVMGKEIKFLLHFVKESKQDESGMPNNRFLAERTGGTYSTLKVQPAELEDSGVYFCASSQEWQDRETQYFGPGTRLLVL.

This clonotype was picked up many times. V gene TRBV7-9 combines with J gene TRBJ1-5, with TRBD1 as a possible D gene (6 bases). The CDR3 has 15 residues. The germline CDR1 and CDR2 sequences are SEHNR and FQNEAQ (reference sequence). The ends were cut back, 1 base at V and 3 bases at J, with 10 bases in the middle. CDR3 in amino acids: CASSLGGQFNQPQHF. Here the CDR3 DNA reads TGTGCCAGCAGCTTAGGGGGGCAGTTCAATCAGCCCCAGCATTTT.

V gene TRBV6-5 combines with J gene TRBJ2-5; TRBD2 matches 14 bases. Germline values: CDR1 MNHEY, CDR2 SVGAGI. V gave up 5 bases and J gave up 5 bases; unmatched junction bases: 1. This CDR3 is built from 14 residues. CDR3: CASSRLAGGETQYF. CDR3 sequence (DNA): TGTGCCAGCAGTCGACTAGCGGGGGGGGAGACCCAGTACTTC.

In its sample, this clonotype was seen a few times. The V and J genes are TRBV7-2 and TRBJ2-3; the match to TRBD2 covers 7 bases. V lost 5 bases, J lost 6 bases, and 17 bases stayed unmatched. The germline gives CDR1 SGHTA, CDR2 FQGNSA. There are 17 residues in the CDR3. The CDR3 loop is CASSTALATHGMDTQYF. The CDR3 DNA sequence: TGTGCCAGCAGCACAGCACTAGCGACCCATGGGATGGATACGCAGTATTTT.

The chain uses TRBV5-4 and TRBJ1-2; possible D gene TRBD1, 6 bases. CDR1 and CDR2 (germline): SGHNT, YYREEE (reference sequence). Deletions cut 6 bases from V and 5 bases from J, with 14 bases between. The CDR3 extends over 13 amino acids. The CDR3 protein is CASKVGGRYGYTF. The CDR3 nucleotides are TGTGCCAGCAAGGTGGGGGGCCGGTATGGCTACACCTTC. Supplemented by reference TRBV5-4 and TRBJ1-2, the full variable domain reads ETGVTQSPTHLIKTRGQQVTLRCSSQSGHNTVSWYQQALGQGPQFIFQYYREEENGRGNFPPRFSGLQFPNYSSELNVNALELDDSALYLCASKVGGRYGYTFGSGTRLTVV.

This clonotype has a count of ten or more. The chain carries TRBV5-1 and TRBJ2-3, with a weak D call TRBD1 (5 bases). Between the trimmed V and J ends, which lost 1 base and 5 bases, there was a span of 8 bases. The germline V gene encodes CDR1 SGHRS and CDR2 YFSETQ. The CDR3 covers 13 residues. CDR3 amino acids: CASSLMGQDTQYF. The CDR3 region has the DNA TGCGCCAGCAGCTTGATGGGGCAAGATACGCAGTATTTT.

CDR3 DNA sequence: TGTGCCAGCAGCCCCGTACCCGGGACAGCCTTTGAAGCTTTCTTT. It is translated as CASSPVPGTAFEAFF. This sequence joins TRBV7-3 and TRBJ1-1, with 7 nucleotides matching TRBD1. Germline V lookup: CDR1 SGHTA, CDR2 FQGTGA. V gave up 5 bases and J gave up 7 bases; unmatched junction bases: 13. The CDR3 sequence is 15 residues long.

This clonotype showed up many times. The gene calls are TRBV5-1 and TRBJ2-3; D tentatively fits TRBD1 or TRBD2 (5 bases each). The CDR3 has 16 residues. Germline-derived CDR1 and CDR2 are SGHRS and YFSETQ. With 4 bases removed from V and 0 bases from J, the gap between germline ends came to 15 bases. CDR3 sequence (DNA): TGCGCCAGCAGCCCGGGGACGGCCGCCAGCACAGATACGCAGTATTTT. Translating gives CASSPGTAASTDTQYF.

This clonotype was found a few times. V is TRBV30 and J is TRBJ1-2, with unresolved D. V was pared by 8 bases and J by 8 bases, with 12 bases between. Germline loops: CDR1 GTSNPN, CDR2 SVGIG (reference sequence). This CDR3 region has 10 residues. The CDR3 DNA reads TGTGCCGCCCTCGAACCCGGCTACACCTTC. Protein product: CAALEPGYTF. Full variable domain (remainder filled in from reference TRBV30 and TRBJ1-2): SQTIHQWPATLVQPVGSPLSLECTVEGTSNPNLYWYRQAAGRGLQLLFYSVGIGQISSEVPQNLSASRPQDRQFILSSKKLLLSDSGFYLCAALEPGYTFGSGTRLTVV.

This clonotype was seen repeatedly, ten times or more. The chain uses TRBV29-1 and TRBJ1-1; D remains ambiguous. Trimming removed 6 bases at V and 1 base at J, with 9 bases between. The CDR3 has 12 residues. Germline CDR1 and CDR2: SQVTM and ANQGSEA. CDR3 residues: CSVQLANTEAFF. CDR3 DNA: TGCAGCGTGCAGCTGGCGAACACTGAAGCTTTCTTT.

The chain employs TRBV5-1 and TRBJ2-2; the D is unclear. This CDR3 contains 14 residues. The germline V and J ends were trimmed by 0 bases and 3 bases, with 6 bases remaining between them. Germline CDR1 reads SGHRS; CDR2 reads YFSETQ. The CDR3 coding sequence is TGCGCCAGCAGCTTGGTCGGCTACACCGGGGAGCTGTTTTTT. Translating gives CASSLVGYTGELFF.

This clonotype has a count of ten or more. CDR3 DNA: TGTGCCAGCAGCCCGCACCAGGGGACGGGGGAGCTGTTTTTT. It translates to CASSPHQGTGELFF. This chain links TRBV6-2 or TRBV6-3 with TRBJ2-2; maybe TRBD1 (6 bases). The CDR3 sequence is 14 residues long. Germline V gene sequence: CDR1 MNHEY, CDR2 SVGEGT. V lost 6 bases to trimming and J lost 8 bases, with 16 bases between them.

Ten or more counts support this clonotype. The CDR3 spells CASSSDSMGETQYF. The DNA of the CDR3 is TGCGCCAGCAGCTCGGACAGTATGGGAGAGACCCAGTACTTC. The chain has TRBV5-1 and TRBJ2-5, with D possibly being TRBD1 (6 bases). The germline V and J ends were trimmed by 3 bases and 4 bases, with 13 bases remaining between them. The V gene's germline CDR1 is SGHRS and CDR2 YFSETQ. The CDR3 runs 14 residues.